This TCR beta chain was recorded in a study of blood T cells in healthy people across ages. Notes on the study in general: A strong correlation between TCR beta diversity and naive T cell percentage was seen. Higher diversity, along with more naive CD4+ cells, distinguished long-lived donors from aged donors.

The CDR3 runs 18 residues. Trimming took 3 bases from V and 0 from J; bases not matched to a gene: 10. This clonotype was seen many times. The antigen remains undetermined. Each sample yielded at least 5.5 micrograms of PBMC total RNA. Then a second PCR, running about 6 to 11 cycles, was carried out with a sample-barcoded 5' primer and a J-beta primer mix. TCRdb called the 5' RACE reads again in MiXCR, with one record for every CDR3 protein. The table records about 1.7 million distinct CDR3 sequences, approximately 28% of them present only once. This TCR was sampled from a woman in her 30s in good health. Sequenced: blood. The chain has TRBV12-3 or TRBV12-4 and TRBJ2-1; TRBD2 aligns across 8 bases. The DNA for the CDR3 is TGTGCCAGCAGTTTCGTTGGCGGGGGGCCCCACTCCTACAATGAGCAGTTCTTC. This gives the protein CASSFVGGGPHSYNEQFF.